Listed below are T cell receptor beta chains from one sample, sequenced in a study of identical twins. TCRdb processed the 5' RACE reads anew with MiXCR; each CDR3 protein has one entry. The sample carries over 200,000 distinct CDR3 sequences, roughly a tenth recorded once. Specimen: memory (CD45RO+) T cells sorted from blood. The receptor set was obtained from a woman aged 18-30 years in good health. Both conserved end residues are part of each CDR3. A D gene is named only where the DNA matches it firmly. Size is stated for part of the rows, as once, few or many counts, or as a class when the clone is expanded.

TGCAGTGCTAGAGATAGGAGCGACTTAATTAAACTCACAGATACGCAGTATTTT CSARDRSDLIKLTDTQYF TRBV20-1 few TRBJ2-3 NA
TGTGCCAGCAGCCCTGGCCCGGGACAGGGCTACACCGGGGAGCTGTTTTTT CASSPGPGQGYTGELFF TRBV5-4 many TRBJ2-2 TRBD1
TGTGCCAGCAGCTTAGCACAGGAGGGTGAGCAGTTCTTC CASSLAQEGEQFF TRBV7-2 few TRBJ2-1 NA
TGTGCCAGCAGCTTAAGTCGGCCCTACGAGCAGTACTTC CASSLSRPYEQYF TRBV7-3 many TRBJ2-7 NA
TGCAGTGCTCTCCGACAGGGACTGTCCTACGAGCAGTACTTC CSALRQGLSYEQYF TRBV20-1 NA TRBJ2-7 NA
TGTGCCAGCAGCTTGGCTAGCGGGAACTACGAGCAGTACTTC CASSLASGNYEQYF TRBV5-4 NA TRBJ2-7 TRBD2
TGTGCCAGCAGCTTAGGACGGAGGGGGGCGTTCCCCCCCACCGGGGAGCTGTTTTTT CASSLGRRGAFPPTGELFF TRBV11-1 NA TRBJ2-2 NA
TGTGCCAGCAGGCCTATAGTAAATGGGGAGCCCCAGCATTTT CASRPIVNGEPQHF TRBV2 few TRBJ1-5 NA
TGCAGTGCAACTCCGGGACTTAGATTTGCCGTCCGAGGAAATCAGCCCCAGCATTTT CSATPGLRFAVRGNQPQHF TRBV20-1 NA TRBJ1-5 NA
TGTGCCAGCAGACCTCCGGGACAGGGTTGGAATGAGCAGTTCTTC CASRPPGQGWNEQFF TRBV6-1 NA TRBJ2-1 TRBD1
TGTGCCAGCAGCCGCCAGGGTTCCCCTGAAGCTTTCTTT CASSRQGSPEAFF TRBV3-1 many TRBJ1-1 NA
TGCGCCAGCAGCGCACCGGGACTAGAAGTGGATGAGCAGTTCTTC CASSAPGLEVDEQFF TRBV5-1 NA TRBJ2-1 TRBD2
TGTCCCAGCAGGACGGCACATGAGCAGTTCTTC CPSRTAHEQFF TRBV6-2/TRBV6-3 NA TRBJ2-1 NA
TGTGCCAGCAGCTTGGTTGCCTACGAGCAGTACTTC CASSLVAYEQYF TRBV5-5 many TRBJ2-7 NA
TGCGCCAGCAGCCCGTCCAGGGTGGAGACCCAGTACTTC CASSPSRVETQYF TRBV4-3 many TRBJ2-5 NA
TGTGCCAGCAGTGAAGTCTATGAGCAGTTCTTC CASSEVYEQFF TRBV2 few TRBJ2-1 NA
TGCAGTGCTAGTGCAGAATATCAGCCCCAGCATTTT CSASAEYQPQHF TRBV20-1 many TRBJ1-5 NA
TGCGCCAGCAGCTCGACCGGGGCAGACACTGAAGCTTTCTTT CASSSTGADTEAFF TRBV5-1 many TRBJ1-1 NA
TGTACCTTCAGTTTAGCGCAACTCAAGCGGGGGGACTACAATGAGCAGTTCTTC CTFSLAQLKRGDYNEQFF TRBV12-3/TRBV12-4 NA TRBJ2-1 TRBD2
TGCGCCAGCAAACACTTAGCGGGAGCGTTGGGTGAGCAGTTCTTC CASKHLAGALGEQFF TRBV5-1 many TRBJ2-1 TRBD2
TGCAGTGCTAGAGGGGGACAGCCTACCTACGAGCAGTACTTC CSARGGQPTYEQYF TRBV20-1 NA TRBJ2-7 TRBD1
TGTGCCAGCAGCAGAAGGACAGGTTGGACACCCCTCCACTTT CASSRRTGWTPLHF TRBV5-6 many TRBJ1-6 TRBD1
TGCAGTGCTTCAACTAGAACAGATACGCAGTATTTT CSASTRTDTQYF TRBV20-1 NA TRBJ2-3 NA
TGCAGTGCTAGTAGCCAGGGCTCTAGGACCGGGGAGCTGTTTTTT CSASSQGSRTGELFF TRBV20-1 few TRBJ2-2 NA
TGTGCCAGCAGTGATGGAGAGAACACTGAAGCTTTCTTT CASSDGENTEAFF TRBV6-1 NA TRBJ1-1 NA
TGTGCCAGCGGTGAGGGAATGAACACTGAAGCTTTCTTT CASGEGMNTEAFF TRBV27 few TRBJ1-1 NA
TGCGCCAGCAGCCAAGGGACCTCTTGGGACACTGAAGCTTTCTTT CASSQGTSWDTEAFF TRBV4-3 NA TRBJ1-1 NA
TGTGCCAGCAGGCCGGGGACAGGGGGATCTAAGAGCCTTTCCGAGCAGTACTTC CASRPGTGGSKSLSEQYF TRBV5-4 few TRBJ2-7 TRBD1
TGTGCCAGCAGTCCCCGGGACAGGGTTTCTTACGAGCAGTACTTC CASSPRDRVSYEQYF TRBV27 NA TRBJ2-7 TRBD1
TGCGCCAGCAGCCGGAGGCTGGCCCAAGGAGATACGCAGTATTTT CASSRRLAQGDTQYF TRBV5-1 NA TRBJ2-3 NA
TGTGCCAGCAGCCCGCCGGGAGGTTACAATGAGCAGTTCTTC CASSPPGGYNEQFF TRBV5-6 NA TRBJ2-1 TRBD2
TGCGCCAGCAGTGAACTCGGAGGAACAGGGGGGAGAGATACGCAGTATTTT CASSELGGTGGRDTQYF TRBV10-1 few TRBJ2-3 TRBD1
TGCAGTGCTAGTTCGGACAGCAAGAACACTGAAGCTTTCTTT CSASSDSKNTEAFF TRBV20-1 few TRBJ1-1 NA
TGTGCCAGCAGCGGTCGGGTCGAGGAGACCCAGTACTTC CASSGRVEETQYF TRBV7-2 many TRBJ2-5 NA
TGTGCCAGCAGCTTGATGAGGAGGCTCCAAGAGACCCAGTACTTC CASSLMRRLQETQYF TRBV7-2 few TRBJ2-5 NA
TGTGCCAGCAGCCCAGGACTAGCGGGGGGGGGTAGTGAGCGGTTCTTC CASSPGLAGGGSERFF TRBV9 NA TRBJ2-1 TRBD2
TGCAGTGCTATAAACAGGGGGCGCGGGGTTTTGGATTACGAGCAGTACTTC CSAINRGRGVLDYEQYF TRBV20-1 few TRBJ2-7 TRBD1
TGTGCCAGCAGCTTCCAAGCGTTTGCGGGAGGGGGAAATGAGCAGTTCTTC CASSFQAFAGGGNEQFF TRBV7-2 few TRBJ2-1 TRBD2
TGCGCCAGCAGCTTGGTTTTGGGCAGCAACTATGGCTACACCTTC CASSLVLGSNYGYTF TRBV5-1 many TRBJ1-2 NA
TGTGCCACCAGAACAGGGGATAGAGAAAAACTGTTTTTT CATRTGDREKLFF TRBV15 many TRBJ1-4 TRBD1
TGCAGTGCTAGCCGGGGGGTTCCAGATACGCAGTATTTT CSASRGVPDTQYF TRBV20-1 few TRBJ2-3 TRBD2
TGTGCCGTGTCCGCGGGGGGGAACACTGAAGCTTTCTTT CAVSAGGNTEAFF TRBV24-1 few TRBJ1-1 NA
TGTGCCAGCAGTCGTGGACTAGTAGCCAAAAACATTCAGTACTTC CASSRGLVAKNIQYF TRBV7-2 few TRBJ2-4 TRBD2
TGTGCCACAAGAGGGCCTAGCTCCTACAATGAGCAGTTCTTC CATRGPSSYNEQFF TRBV27 NA TRBJ2-1 NA
TGTGCCAGCAGCTTAGGAAGGATCACAGATACGCAGTATTTT CASSLGRITDTQYF TRBV7-9 NA TRBJ2-3 NA
TGCGCCAGCTCCCCGGGGAGTATCGACGAGCAGTACTTC CASSPGSIDEQYF TRBV5-1 few TRBJ2-7 NA
TGCAGTGCTAGAACTACAGGGTCGGGAAATTCACCCCTCCACTTT CSARTTGSGNSPLHF TRBV20-1 many TRBJ1-6 NA
TGCAGTGCTTCCGCGACAGGGTTGGCCAGCACAGATACGCAGTATTTT CSASATGLASTDTQYF TRBV20-1 many TRBJ2-3 TRBD1
TGCAGTGCTAGAAAGGGGGCGAATACGCAGTATTTT CSARKGANTQYF TRBV20-1 few TRBJ2-3 TRBD1
TGCAGTGCTACTTCGACGGACAGGGACTACAATGAGCAGTTCTTC CSATSTDRDYNEQFF TRBV20-1 many TRBJ2-1 TRBD1
TGTGCCAGCAGCTGGTCCAGCTCAACCCCAGATACGCAGTATTTT CASSWSSSTPDTQYF TRBV7-9 NA TRBJ2-3 NA
TGCAGTGCACCTGAGTCGGGGTTCGATGGCTACACCTTC CSAPESGFDGYTF TRBV20-1 few TRBJ1-2 NA
TGTGCCAGCAGTTACTCGCTCCAGTATAATTCACCCCTCCACTTT CASSYSLQYNSPLHF TRBV6-2/TRBV6-3 few TRBJ1-6 NA
TGTGCCAGCGGGGTAGTTGGACCGAACACTGAAGCTTTCTTT CASGVVGPNTEAFF TRBV7-9 few TRBJ1-1 NA
TGTGCCACCAGCAGACCCGGGACAGATCCCTACGAGCAGTACTTC CATSRPGTDPYEQYF TRBV15 NA TRBJ2-7 TRBD1
TGTGCCAGCAGTTTGTTTGAACTAGGGGCAGGGACTTACAATGAGCAGTTCTTC CASSLFELGAGTYNEQFF TRBV12-3/TRBV12-4 many TRBJ2-1 NA